The 23 T cell receptor beta chains in this list originate from one sample, sequenced in a study of cytomegalovirus exposure and HLA in healthy donors. Data came from immunoSEQ multiplex PCR; TCRdb stores just in-frame clones and leaves some out. Found here are about 340,000 clones, 70% to 90% of them singletons; the top ten hold around 0.8%. Material: PBMCs. The receptors derive from a woman between 18 and 30 years old in good health and CMV-seronegative.

The V gene is TRBV6-5, the J gene TRBJ2-1; 11 bases agree with TRBD2. V was clipped by 10 bases and J by 2 bases; unmatched bases: 7. CDR3 length: 15 residues. CDR1 is MNHEY and CDR2 is SVGAGI in the germline V gene. CDR3 loop: CATSSTSGAYNEQFF. DNA of the CDR3: TGTGCCACCTCATCGACTAGCGGGGCCTACAATGAGCAGTTCTTC.

This clone was seen a few times. The chain uses TRBV6-6 and TRBJ1-2; possibly TRBD1 for D (6 bases). From germline, CDR1 is MNHNY and CDR2 SVGAGI (reference sequence). V was trimmed by 5 bases and J by 8 bases, leaving 15 bases between them. This CDR3 is 13 amino acids long. The CDR3: CASSPTGSKGYTF. The DNA for the CDR3 is TGTGCCAGCAGTCCGACAGGCAGTAAGGGCTACACCTTC.

The V and J genes are TRBV27 and TRBJ1-2; D uncertain. Trimming pared 5 bases from V and 2 bases from J, leaving 12 bases between. Germline CDR1 MNHEY, CDR2 SMNVEV (reference sequence). The CDR3 loop spans 14 amino acids. Written as DNA, the CDR3 is TGTGCCAGCAGTGGCTCAGGAGGGAACTATGGCTACACCTTC. Translating gives CASSGSGGNYGYTF.

The chain joins TRBV7-2 to TRBJ2-1; TRBD2 might be the D (6 bases). CDR1 SGHTA and CDR2 FQGNSA come from the germline V gene. This CDR3 spans 16 amino acids. Trimming took off 8 bases at V and 10 bases at J, with 27 bases between the two ends. CDR3 residues: CASRTTRDCLGGEQFF. Here the CDR3 DNA reads TGTGCCAGCCGAACCACTCGGGACTGTCTAGGAGGGGAGCAGTTCTTC.

The chain has TRBV5-4 and TRBJ2-1, with TRBD2 identical over 13 bases. The CDR3 is 16 amino acids. The germline V gene has CDR1 SGHNT and CDR2 YYREEE (reference sequence). Germline trimming cut 2 bases from V and 6 bases from J; bases unmatched to any gene: 5. The CDR3 protein is CASSFGLAGDINEQFF. The DNA for the CDR3 is TGTGCCAGCAGCTTCGGACTAGCGGGAGATATCAATGAGCAGTTCTTC.

The chain recombines TRBV30 with TRBJ2-1; TRBD1 agrees at 10 bases. The CDR3 runs 15 residues. The germline V gene encodes CDR1 GTSNPN and CDR2 SVGIG (reference sequence). V lost 2 bases to trimming and J lost 9 bases; unmatched junction nucleotides: 10. CDR3 coding DNA: TGTGCCTGGAGTACCCGGGACAGGGGCTGGGGTGAGCAGTTCTTC. Encoded protein: CAWSTRDRGWGEQFF.

This CDR3 reads CASSPRWTATYEQYF. In DNA form, the CDR3 reads TGTGCCAGCAGTCCGCGATGGACAGCGACGTACGAGCAGTACTTC. This chain links TRBV27 with TRBJ2-7; possibly TRBD1 for D (6 bases). The CDR3 consists of 15 residues. V was pared by 5 bases and J by 4 bases, with 18 bases between. From germline, CDR1 is MNHEY and CDR2 SMNVEV (reference sequence).

This clone has just one count. The chain is built from TRBV5-1 and TRBJ2-7, with 7 bases identical to TRBD1. The CDR3 has 14 amino acids. The germline V gene encodes CDR1 SGHRS and CDR2 YFSETQ. V lost 3 bases, J lost 2 bases, and 5 bases stayed unmatched. CDR3 DNA: TGCGCCAGCAGCTCGGACAGGACCCCCTACGAGCAGTACTTC. It specifies CASSSDRTPYEQYF.

V is TRBV6-5 and J is TRBJ1-1; no clear D. CDR3 length equals 15 residues. CDR1 is MNHEY and CDR2 is SVGAGI in the germline V gene. The V and J ends lost 0 bases and 1 base respectively, with 9 bases between them. The CDR3 DNA is TGTGCCAGCAGTTACTCGATGCGGGGGAACACTGAAGCTTTCTTT. It translates to CASSYSMRGNTEAFF.

This chain uses TRBV28 with TRBJ1-5; 9 bases map to TRBD1. Trimming took 5 bases from V and 4 from J; bases not matched to a gene: 3. The CDR3 contains 14 residues. Germline assignment: CDR1 MDHEN and CDR2 SYDVKM. DNA for the CDR3: TGTGCCAGCAGTGGACAGGGGAAGAATCAGCCCCAGCATTTT. It yields the protein CASSGQGKNQPQHF.

The J gene is TRBJ2-3, the V gene TRBV20-1; D not resolved. Germline lookup yields CDR1 DFQATT and CDR2 SNEGSKA (reference sequence). The CDR3 has 11 amino acids. Trimming pared 6 bases from V and 4 bases from J, leaving 8 bases between. In DNA form, the CDR3 reads TGCAGTGCGACCCTAGCAGATACGCAGTATTTT. This translates into CSATLADTQYF.

The DNA of the CDR3 is TGTGCCAGCTCACCATCCTGGGCAGGGGAAAGCACTGAAGCTTTCTTT. It codes for CASSPSWAGESTEAFF. This sequence joins TRBV18 and TRBJ1-1, with TRBD1 as a possible D gene (6 bases). Trimming removed 2 bases at V and 4 bases at J, with 17 bases between. The germline CDR1 and CDR2 sequences are KGHSH and LQKENI. The CDR3 loop spans 16 amino acids.

The genes are TRBV18 and TRBJ2-1; 12 positions match TRBD2. Unmatched junction bases numbered 4, after V lost 6 bases and J lost 4 bases. This CDR3 spans 15 amino acids. Germline CDR1 reads KGHSH; CDR2 reads LQKENI. CDR3 nucleotide sequence: TGTGCCAGCTCTTGGACTAGCGGGGATTACAATGAGCAGTTCTTC. Protein sequence: CASSWTSGDYNEQFF.

This chain links TRBV2 with TRBJ1-1, with TRBD1 matching 8 bases. The CDR3 is 14 residues long. V gave up 8 bases and J gave up 3 bases; unmatched junction bases: 8. Germline V gene lookup returns CDR1 SNHLY and CDR2 FYNNEI. This chain's CDR3 is CASCTGGADTEAFF. The DNA of the CDR3 is TGTGCCAGCTGCACAGGGGGGGCGGACACTGAAGCTTTCTTT.

This chain links TRBV7-9 with TRBJ2-4, with TRBD2 matching 8 bases. V lost 5 bases and J lost 0; bases outside the gene matches: 12. Germline V gene data show CDR1 as SEHNR and CDR2 as FQNEAQ (reference sequence). The CDR3 sequence is 18 residues long. The CDR3 is CASSRHDGGVLAKNIQYF. The DNA for the CDR3 is TGTGCCAGCAGCCGGCACGACGGGGGGGTTTTAGCCAAAAACATTCAGTACTTC.

The rearrangement joins TRBV4-3 to TRBJ2-1; 10 positions agree with TRBD1. The V gene end was trimmed by 1 base and the J gene end by 8 bases; junction bases not matched to a gene: 5. The CDR3 loop spans 15 amino acids. Germline V CDR1 and CDR2: LGHNA, YSLEER. CDR3 in amino acids: CASSQAGQGDYEQFF. CDR3 bases: TGCGCCAGCAGCCAAGCCGGACAGGGGGATTATGAGCAGTTCTTC.

This clone was seen just once. V gene TRBV9 combines with J gene TRBJ2-1; 7 bases align to TRBD2. The CDR3 is 14 amino acids. Unmatched junction bases numbered 10, after V lost 4 bases and J lost 9 bases. Germline lookup yields CDR1 SGDLS and CDR2 YYNGEE. The CDR3 spells CASSLSGEGGEQFF. CDR3 coding DNA: TGTGCCAGCAGCTTGAGCGGGGAGGGCGGTGAGCAGTTCTTC. The full variable domain, rest sourced from reference TRBV9 and TRBJ2-1, is DSGVTQTPKHLITATGQRVTLRCSPRSGDLSVYWYQQSLDQGLQFLIQYYNGEERAKGNILERFSAQQFPDLHSELNLSSLELGDSALYFCASSLSGEGGEQFFGPGTRLTVL.

The rearrangement links TRBV5-1 to TRBJ2-7; D not certain. The ends were cut back, 0 bases at V and 7 bases at J, with 8 bases in the middle. The germline gives CDR1 SGHRS, CDR2 YFSETQ. The CDR3 length is 12 residues. CDR3 sequence (DNA): TGCGCCAGCAGCTTGGCTGCGAGTGAGCAGTACTTC. Protein: CASSLAASEQYF.

The chain is built from TRBV15 and TRBJ2-3; 7 bases align to TRBD2. Per germline, CDR1 LNHNV and CDR2 YYDKDF (reference sequence). The CDR3 covers 12 residues. Trimming removed 0 bases from V and 10 bases from J; junction bases left unmatched: 1. CDR3 bases: TGTGCCACCAGCAGAGAGGCGGGAGCGCAGTATTTT. Protein sequence: CATSREAGAQYF.

The chain is built from TRBV19 and TRBJ1-1, with 7 nucleotides matching TRBD1. From germline, CDR1 is LNHDA and CDR2 SQIVND (reference sequence). J lost 11 bases, V lost 6 bases, and 9 bases had no gene match. This CDR3 region has 12 residues. CDR3 amino acids: CASSMTGNVAFF. In DNA, the CDR3 is TGTGCCAGTAGCATGACAGGGAACGTGGCTTTCTTT.

The rearrangement links TRBV7-2 to TRBJ2-5; maybe TRBD2 (6 bases). This CDR3 is 14 amino acids long. V gave up 5 bases and J gave up 5 bases, with 15 bases separating them. Looked up from germline, CDR1 is SGHTA and CDR2 is FQGNSA. The CDR3 coding sequence is TGTGCCAGCAGCAAGGAGGGTGGGACGGAGACCCAGTACTTC. The encoded protein is CASSKEGGTETQYF.

The chain joins TRBV5-1 to TRBJ2-5, with TRBD2 identical over 12 bases. Losses at the gene ends were 3 bases for V and 1 base for J; bases not matched to a gene: 1. CDR3 length equals 15 residues. The germline V gene has CDR1 SGHRS and CDR2 YFSETQ. The DNA of the CDR3 is TGCGCCAGCAGCTGGGGACTAGCGGGCCAAGAGACCCAGTACTTC. Translating it yields CASSWGLAGQETQYF.

This clone was recorded only once. The genes are TRBV7-8 and TRBJ2-1; 8 bases align to TRBD2. Germline V lookup: CDR1 SGHVS, CDR2 FQNEAQ. With V trimmed by 0 bases and J by 8 bases, 3 bases remained unmatched. The CDR3 is made up of 14 amino acids. In DNA, the CDR3 is TGTGCCAGCAGCTTAGCGCGGGGGGTATATGAGCAGTTCTTC. Protein: CASSLARGVYEQFF.